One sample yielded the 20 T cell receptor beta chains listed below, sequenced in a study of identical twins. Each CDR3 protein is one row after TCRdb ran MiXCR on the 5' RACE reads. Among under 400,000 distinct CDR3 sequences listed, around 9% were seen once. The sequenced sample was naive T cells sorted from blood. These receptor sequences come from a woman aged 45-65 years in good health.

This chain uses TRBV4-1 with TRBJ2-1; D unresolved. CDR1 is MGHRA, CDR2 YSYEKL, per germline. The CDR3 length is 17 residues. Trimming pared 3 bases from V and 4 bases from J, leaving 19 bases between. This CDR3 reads CASSHQTGRGPYNEQFF. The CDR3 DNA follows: TGCGCCAGCAGCCACCAAACGGGCCGCGGCCCGTACAATGAGCAGTTCTTC.

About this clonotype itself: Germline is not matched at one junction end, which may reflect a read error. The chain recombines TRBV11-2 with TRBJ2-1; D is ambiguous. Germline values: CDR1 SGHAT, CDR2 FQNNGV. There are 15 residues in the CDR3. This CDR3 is CASSLDPAPLGEQFF. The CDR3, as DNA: TGTGCCAGCAGCCTAGACCCGGCGCCTCTCGGTGAGCAGTTCTTC.

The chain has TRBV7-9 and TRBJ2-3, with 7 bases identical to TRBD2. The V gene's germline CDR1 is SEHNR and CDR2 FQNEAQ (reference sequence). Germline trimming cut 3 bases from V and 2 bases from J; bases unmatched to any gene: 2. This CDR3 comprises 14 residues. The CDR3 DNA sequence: TGTGCCAGCAGCTTTAGCGGGTTCACAGATACGCAGTATTTT. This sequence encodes CASSFSGFTDTQYF.

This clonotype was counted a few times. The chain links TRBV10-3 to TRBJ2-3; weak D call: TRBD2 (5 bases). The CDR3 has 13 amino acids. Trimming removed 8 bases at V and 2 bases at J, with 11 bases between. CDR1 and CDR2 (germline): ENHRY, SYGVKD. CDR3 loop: CAIGSRDTDTQYF. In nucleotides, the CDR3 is TGTGCCATCGGCTCGAGGGACACAGATACGCAGTATTTT.

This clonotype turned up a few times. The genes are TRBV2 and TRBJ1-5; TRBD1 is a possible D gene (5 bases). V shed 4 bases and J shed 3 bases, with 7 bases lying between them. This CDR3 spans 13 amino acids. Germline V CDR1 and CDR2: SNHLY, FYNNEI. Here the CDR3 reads CASSGQTNQPQHF. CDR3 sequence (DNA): TGTGCCAGCAGTGGACAGACCAATCAGCCCCAGCATTTT. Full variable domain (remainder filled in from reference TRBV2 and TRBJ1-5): EPEVTQTPSHQVTQMGQEVILRCVPISNHLYFYWYRQILGQKVEFLVSFYNNEISEKSEIFDDQFSVERPDGSNFTLKIRSTKLEDSAMYFCASSGQTNQPQHFGDGTRLSIL.

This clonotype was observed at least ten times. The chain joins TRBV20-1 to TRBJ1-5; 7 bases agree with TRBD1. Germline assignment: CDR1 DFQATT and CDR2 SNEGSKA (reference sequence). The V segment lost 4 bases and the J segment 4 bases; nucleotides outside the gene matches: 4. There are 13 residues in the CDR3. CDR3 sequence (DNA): TGCAGTGCTAAGTCACAGGGGAATCAGCCCCAGCATTTT. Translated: CSAKSQGNQPQHF.

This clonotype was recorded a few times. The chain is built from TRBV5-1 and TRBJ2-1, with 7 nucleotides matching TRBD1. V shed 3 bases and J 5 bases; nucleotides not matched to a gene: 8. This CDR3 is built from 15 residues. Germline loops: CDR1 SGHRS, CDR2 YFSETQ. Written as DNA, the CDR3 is TGCGCCAGCAGCTCCTCCCACGGGACAGACAATGAGCAGTTCTTC. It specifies CASSSSHGTDNEQFF.

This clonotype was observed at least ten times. The CDR3 protein is CASSSRGLTEAFF. The CDR3 DNA is TGTGCCAGCAGCTCCAGGGGGTTAACTGAAGCTTTCTTT. The gene calls are TRBV7-9 and TRBJ1-1, with 7 positions matching TRBD1. CDR3 length: 13 amino acids. Germline V lookup: CDR1 SEHNR, CDR2 FQNEAQ (reference sequence). The ends lost 4 bases at V and 5 bases at J; junction bases unmatched: 4.

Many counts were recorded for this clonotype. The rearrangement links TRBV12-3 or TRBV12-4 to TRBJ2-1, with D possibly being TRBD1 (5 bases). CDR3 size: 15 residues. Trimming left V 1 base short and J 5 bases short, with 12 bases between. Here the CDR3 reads CASSLGRVGHNEQFF. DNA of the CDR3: TGTGCCAGCAGTTTAGGCCGCGTGGGGCACAATGAGCAGTTCTTC.

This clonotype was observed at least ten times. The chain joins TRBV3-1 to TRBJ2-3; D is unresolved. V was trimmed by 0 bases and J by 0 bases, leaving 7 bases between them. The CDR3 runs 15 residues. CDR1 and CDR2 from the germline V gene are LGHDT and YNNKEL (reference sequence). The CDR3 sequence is CASSQDFGSTDTQYF. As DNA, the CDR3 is TGTGCCAGCAGCCAAGATTTCGGGAGCACAGATACGCAGTATTTT.

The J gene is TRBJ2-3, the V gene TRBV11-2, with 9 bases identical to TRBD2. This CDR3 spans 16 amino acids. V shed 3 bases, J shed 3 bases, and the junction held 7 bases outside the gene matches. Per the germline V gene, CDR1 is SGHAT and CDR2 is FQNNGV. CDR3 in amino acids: CASSFAGTSSTDTQYF. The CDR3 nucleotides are TGTGCCAGCAGCTTTGCCGGGACTAGCTCAACAGATACGCAGTATTTT.

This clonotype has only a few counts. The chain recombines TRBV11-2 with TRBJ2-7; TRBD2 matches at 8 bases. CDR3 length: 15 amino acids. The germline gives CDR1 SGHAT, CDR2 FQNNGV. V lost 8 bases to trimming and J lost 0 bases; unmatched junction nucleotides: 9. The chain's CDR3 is CASSTSSGFSYEQYF. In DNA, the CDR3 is TGTGCCAGCTCAACCTCTAGCGGGTTCTCCTACGAGCAGTACTTC.

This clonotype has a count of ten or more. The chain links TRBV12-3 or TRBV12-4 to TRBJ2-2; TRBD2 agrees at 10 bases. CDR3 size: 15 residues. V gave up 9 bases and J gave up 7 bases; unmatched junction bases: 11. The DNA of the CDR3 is TGTGCCAGTAAATCACTAGCGGGATATCGCGGGGAGCTGTTTTTT. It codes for CASKSLAGYRGELFF.

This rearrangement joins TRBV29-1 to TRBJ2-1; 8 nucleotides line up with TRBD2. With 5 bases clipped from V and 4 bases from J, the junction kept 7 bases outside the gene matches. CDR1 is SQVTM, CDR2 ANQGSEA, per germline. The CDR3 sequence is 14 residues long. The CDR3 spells CSVKGTSLYNEQFF. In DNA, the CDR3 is TGCAGCGTTAAGGGGACTAGTCTGTACAATGAGCAGTTCTTC.

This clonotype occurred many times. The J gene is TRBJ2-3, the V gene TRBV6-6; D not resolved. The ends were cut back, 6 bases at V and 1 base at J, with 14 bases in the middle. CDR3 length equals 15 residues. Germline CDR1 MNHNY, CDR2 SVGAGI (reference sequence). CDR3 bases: TGTGCCAGCAGCAGGCTGTCAGCACGCACAGATACGCAGTATTTT. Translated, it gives CASSRLSARTDTQYF.

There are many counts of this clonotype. The CDR3 nucleotides are TGTGCCAGCGGTCTCTCTAGCACAGATACGCAGTATTTT. Translating gives CASGLSSTDTQYF. This chain joins TRBV12-3 or TRBV12-4 and TRBJ2-3, with D hard to call. Trimming pared 8 bases from V and 0 bases from J, leaving 9 bases between. This CDR3 contains 13 residues.

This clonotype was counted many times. CDR3 DNA sequence: TGTGCCAGCAGCTTAGGGACTAGCGGGATAAGGAAGGCAGATACGCAGTATTTT. Its translation: CASSLGTSGIRKADTQYF. The chain carries TRBV11-2 and TRBJ2-3; 12 bases match TRBD2. Germline trimming cut 1 base from V and 4 bases from J; bases unmatched to any gene: 9. Germline V gene lookup returns CDR1 SGHAT and CDR2 FQNNGV. The CDR3 loop spans 18 amino acids.

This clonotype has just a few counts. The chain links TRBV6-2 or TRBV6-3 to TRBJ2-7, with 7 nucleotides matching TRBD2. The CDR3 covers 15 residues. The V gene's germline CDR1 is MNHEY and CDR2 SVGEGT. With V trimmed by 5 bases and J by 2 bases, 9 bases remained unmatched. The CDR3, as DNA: TGTGCCAGCAGTCGAACACGCGGGGGACCCTACGAGCAGTACTTC. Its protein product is CASSRTRGGPYEQYF.

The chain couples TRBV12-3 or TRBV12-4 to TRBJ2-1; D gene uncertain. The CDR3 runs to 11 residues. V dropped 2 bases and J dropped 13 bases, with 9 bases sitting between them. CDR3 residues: CASSLLFDQFF. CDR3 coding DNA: TGTGCCAGCAGTTTACTGTTTGACCAGTTCTTC.

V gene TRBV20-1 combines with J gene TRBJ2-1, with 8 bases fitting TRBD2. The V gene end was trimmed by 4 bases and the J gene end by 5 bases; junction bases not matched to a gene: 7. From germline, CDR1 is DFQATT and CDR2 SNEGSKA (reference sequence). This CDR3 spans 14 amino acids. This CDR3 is CSATLAGVDNEQFF. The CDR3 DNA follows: TGCAGTGCTACTCTAGCGGGCGTAGACAATGAGCAGTTCTTC.